Listed below are T cell receptor beta chains from one sample, sequenced in a study of PD-1 blockade in classical Hodgkin lymphoma. Libraries were prepared by immunoSEQ multiplex PCR; TCRdb keeps only in-frame clonotypes and omits some of them. The sample lists around 50,000 clones; 85% to 90% were seen once. The sample here was peripheral blood mononuclear cells (PBMCs), taken before the fourth cycle of nivolumab. The receptors come from a human donor with classical Hodgkin lymphoma. The CDR3 runs from the conserved cysteine through the conserved F or W. D genes are given only for firm matches. Size is stated for part of the rows, as once, few or many counts, or as a class when the clone is expanded.

size: -; J: TRBJ1-2; V: TRBV5-6; D: -; length: 13; DNA: TGTGCCAGCAACCAACAGGGACCCTATGGCTACACCTTC; CDR3: CASNQQGPYGYTF
size: once; J: TRBJ2-7; V: TRBV5-6; D: TRBD2; length: 17; DNA: TGTGCCAGCAGCCCTCCATGGGGCGGGAGTGGGCCCTACGAGCAGTACTTC; CDR3: CASSPPWGGSGPYEQYF
size: once; J: TRBJ1-1; V: TRBV4-1; D: -; length: 14; DNA: TGCGCCAGCAGCACAGCGGTGCGGGGGAATGAAGCTTTCTTT; CDR3: CASSTAVRGNEAFF
size: once; J: TRBJ2-3; V: TRBV29-1; D: -; length: 15; DNA: TGCAGCGTTCAAACTACCTCAACTAGCACAGATACGCAGTATTTT; CDR3: CSVQTTSTSTDTQYF
size: -; J: TRBJ1-5; V: TRBV10-3; D: -; length: 15; DNA: TGTGCCATCAGTCCTCAAGGGGGTAGCAATCAGCCCCAGCATTTT; CDR3: CAISPQGGSNQPQHF
size: -; J: TRBJ2-1; V: TRBV10-3; D: TRBD2; length: 14; DNA: TGTGCCATCAGTCGGACTAGCGGGAAGGATGAGCAGTTCTTC; CDR3: CAISRTSGKDEQFF
size: -; J: TRBJ2-1; V: TRBV15; D: -; length: 13; DNA: TGTGCCACCAGCAGAGGACTAGGGAATGAGCAGTTCTTC; CDR3: CATSRGLGNEQFF
size: -; J: TRBJ2-1; V: TRBV10-1; D: TRBD2; length: 15; DNA: TGCGCCAGCAGTGCCGGGACTAGCGGAGACAATGAGCAGTTCTTC; CDR3: CASSAGTSGDNEQFF
size: -; J: TRBJ2-3; V: TRBV13; D: TRBD2; length: 17; DNA: TGTGCCAGCAGCCGATATCTAGCGGGAGGGCTAGTAGATACGCAGTATTTT; CDR3: CASSRYLAGGLVDTQYF
size: -; J: TRBJ2-5; V: TRBV14; D: -; length: 13; DNA: TGTGCCAGCAGCTTGGGATTGAAAGAGACCCAGTACTTC; CDR3: CASSLGLKETQYF
size: -; J: TRBJ2-1; V: TRBV28; D: TRBD2; length: 16; DNA: TGTGCCAGCAGTTTGCTTGGGAGGGCCAGACGAAATGAGCAGTTCTTC; CDR3: CASSLLGRARRNEQFF
size: -; J: TRBJ2-7; V: TRBV6-5; D: -; length: 14; DNA: TGTGCCAGCAGTCGGGGACAACAGGGCTACGAGCAGTACTTC; CDR3: CASSRGQQGYEQYF
size: few; J: TRBJ2-1; V: TRBV9; D: TRBD2; length: 16; DNA: TGTGCCAGCAGCGCCTTACTAGCGGGAGCTAACAATGAGCAGTTCTTC; CDR3: CASSALLAGANNEQFF
size: -; J: TRBJ2-7; V: TRBV27; D: -; length: 14; DNA: TGTGCCAGCATGTTGGGGCTGAGCTCCTACGAGCAGTACTTC; CDR3: CASMLGLSSYEQYF
size: -; J: TRBJ1-1; V: TRBV27; D: -; length: 15; DNA: TGTGCCAGCAGTTTAAAGGACAACTTGAACACTGAAGCTTTCTTT; CDR3: CASSLKDNLNTEAFF
size: -; J: TRBJ2-2; V: TRBV7-3; D: -; length: 12; DNA: TGTGCCAGCAGCACGGGGTCCGGGGAGCTGTTTTTT; CDR3: CASSTGSGELFF
size: few; J: TRBJ1-3; V: TRBV21-1; D: -; length: 15; DNA: TGTGCCAGCAGCCTGCGACTGAGCTCTGGAAACACCATATATTTT; CDR3: CASSLRLSSGNTIYF
size: -; J: TRBJ1-5; V: TRBV28; D: -; length: 15; DNA: TGTGCCAGCAGTTTATGGACAGCAAGGGAGCAGCCCCAGCATTTT; CDR3: CASSLWTAREQPQHF
size: few; J: TRBJ2-1; V: TRBV5-1; D: TRBD2; length: 18; DNA: TGCGCCAGCAGCCCGGGGACTAGCGGGAGGCCTACCTACAATGAGCAGTTCTTC; CDR3: CASSPGTSGRPTYNEQFF
size: few; J: TRBJ1-1; V: TRBV6-5; D: -; length: 12; DNA: TGTGCCAGCAGTTACTCGGAGAGTGAAGCTTTCTTT; CDR3: CASSYSESEAFF
size: -; J: TRBJ1-2; V: TRBV6-1; D: -; length: 14; DNA: TGTGCCAGCGGGACCCTCCGGAGTTTCTATGGCTACACCTTC; CDR3: CASGTLRSFYGYTF
size: -; J: TRBJ2-7; V: TRBV19; D: TRBD1; length: 18; DNA: TGTGCCAGTAGTGCTCACACGTTCAACCGGGACAGGGTCTACGAGCAGTACTTC; CDR3: CASSAHTFNRDRVYEQYF
size: -; J: TRBJ2-7; V: TRBV6-1; D: TRBD1; length: 13; DNA: TGTGCCAGCAGGGGGGACAGGGGGTACGAGCAGTACTTC; CDR3: CASRGDRGYEQYF
size: -; J: TRBJ2-1; V: TRBV6-5; D: -; length: 15; DNA: TGTGCCAGCAGTTACTCTACCGGACCGACGGGAGAGCAGTTCTTC; CDR3: CASSYSTGPTGEQFF
size: -; J: TRBJ1-1; V: TRBV2; D: -; length: 14; DNA: TGTGCCAGCAGCCTGTCTTACAGGAACACTGAAGCTTTCTTT; CDR3: CASSLSYRNTEAFF
size: -; J: TRBJ2-7; V: TRBV4-2; D: -; length: 17; DNA: TGTGCCAGCAGCCAAGATCAGGGGTCCGCACCAACCTACGAGCAGTACTTC; CDR3: CASSQDQGSAPTYEQYF
size: -; J: TRBJ1-4; V: TRBV6-6; D: -; length: 15; DNA: TGTGCCAGCAGCAGAAGGGAGTCGGGGAATGAAAAACTGTTTTTT; CDR3: CASSRRESGNEKLFF
size: -; J: TRBJ2-3; V: TRBV6-4; D: -; length: 15; DNA: TGTGCCAGCAGTGACGCCGCTAGCGGCACAGATACGCAGTATTTT; CDR3: CASSDAASGTDTQYF
size: few; J: TRBJ2-7; V: TRBV20-1; D: -; length: 11; DNA: TGCAGTGCTAGATCTGGGCCCGAGCAGTACTTC; CDR3: CSARSGPEQYF
size: -; J: TRBJ2-3; V: TRBV10-3; D: TRBD2; length: 14; DNA: TGTGCCATCAGCGATCGGGGGGGCACAGATACGCAGTATTTT; CDR3: CAISDRGGTDTQYF
size: -; J: TRBJ1-1; V: TRBV5-1; D: -; length: 17; DNA: TGCGCCAGCAGCTTAAATCCGGGAGCCGGGGCGAACACTGAAGCTTTCTTT; CDR3: CASSLNPGAGANTEAFF
size: -; J: TRBJ2-3; V: TRBV29-1; D: -; length: 13; DNA: TGCAGCGTTGGGGCAGGGTGGGGAGATACGCAGTATTTT; CDR3: CSVGAGWGDTQYF
size: few; J: TRBJ2-6; V: TRBV30; D: -; length: 13; DNA: TGTGCCTGGAGAGGCCCCGGGGCCAACGTCCTGACTTTC; CDR3: CAWRGPGANVLTF
size: -; J: TRBJ2-3; V: TRBV14; D: -; length: 15; DNA: TGTGCCAGCAGCCAAGAATACAGGAACACAGATACGCAGTATTTT; CDR3: CASSQEYRNTDTQYF
size: -; J: TRBJ1-1; V: TRBV11-3; D: -; length: 13; DNA: TGTGCCAGCAGCTACGGACCAGTCCCCGGGGCTTTCTTT; CDR3: CASSYGPVPGAFF
size: -; J: TRBJ1-2; V: TRBV18; D: -; length: 14; DNA: TGTGCCAGCTCACCGTCAACAGGGCCCGGTGGCTGCACCTTC; CDR3: CASSPSTGPGGCTF
size: -; J: TRBJ1-2; V: TRBV9; D: -; length: 12; DNA: TGTGCCAGCAAGCTAGGCAGTTATGGCTACACCTTC; CDR3: CASKLGSYGYTF
size: -; J: TRBJ2-7; V: TRBV19; D: TRBD2; length: 16; DNA: TGTGCCAGTAGTATAGACGAAGCGGGAGGACTCTACGAGCAGTACTTC; CDR3: CASSIDEAGGLYEQYF
size: once; J: TRBJ2-7; V: TRBV7-9; D: TRBD2; length: 17; DNA: TGTGCCAGCAGCCCTAGCCTTTGGGGGGGGTTAACCTACGAGCAGTACTTC; CDR3: CASSPSLWGGLTYEQYF
size: few; J: TRBJ1-1; V: TRBV11-3; D: -; length: 17; DNA: TGTGCCAGCAGCTTAGTCCCGGACAGCTATATGAACACTGAAGCTTTCTTT; CDR3: CASSLVPDSYMNTEAFF
size: -; J: TRBJ2-7; V: TRBV11-2; D: -; length: 14; DNA: TGTGCCAGCAGCCCTACCCCAGGGGTCCACGAGCAGTACTTC; CDR3: CASSPTPGVHEQYF
size: -; J: TRBJ2-1; V: TRBV27; D: TRBD2; length: 13; DNA: TGTGCCAGCAGTCCGGGACTAATACCAGAGCAGTTCTTC; CDR3: CASSPGLIPEQFF
size: -; J: TRBJ2-7; V: TRBV4-1; D: -; length: 15; DNA: TGCGCCAGCAGCCAACCTCCCCGCGGGGCCTACGAGCAGTACTTC; CDR3: CASSQPPRGAYEQYF
size: -; J: TRBJ1-1; V: TRBV6-1; D: TRBD1; length: 14; DNA: TGTGCCAGCAGTGATAGGGACAGGGGATTGTTATCTTTCTTT; CDR3: CASSDRDRGLLSFF
size: -; J: TRBJ2-4; V: TRBV28; D: -; length: 16; DNA: TGTGCCAGCACTGAGAGGCCCCGAGGGGCCAAAAACATTCAGTACTTC; CDR3: CASTERPRGAKNIQYF
size: -; J: TRBJ2-1; V: TRBV9; D: -; length: 15; DNA: TGTGCCAGCAGCGCCCGGGATCAAGCCTACAATGAGCAGTTCTTC; CDR3: CASSARDQAYNEQFF
size: -; J: TRBJ1-5; V: TRBV19; D: -; length: 16; DNA: TGTGCCAGTAGTATAGGACCGGGATGGAGCAATCAGCCCCAGCATTTT; CDR3: CASSIGPGWSNQPQHF
size: once; J: TRBJ2-7; V: TRBV2; D: TRBD1; length: 13; DNA: TGTGCCATCCAGGACAGGGGTACCTACGAGCAGTACTTC; CDR3: CAIQDRGTYEQYF
size: -; J: TRBJ2-2; V: TRBV2; D: -; length: 15; DNA: TGTGCCAGCACTAGGGGTCGAAGGAACACCGGGGAGCTGTTTTTT; CDR3: CASTRGRRNTGELFF